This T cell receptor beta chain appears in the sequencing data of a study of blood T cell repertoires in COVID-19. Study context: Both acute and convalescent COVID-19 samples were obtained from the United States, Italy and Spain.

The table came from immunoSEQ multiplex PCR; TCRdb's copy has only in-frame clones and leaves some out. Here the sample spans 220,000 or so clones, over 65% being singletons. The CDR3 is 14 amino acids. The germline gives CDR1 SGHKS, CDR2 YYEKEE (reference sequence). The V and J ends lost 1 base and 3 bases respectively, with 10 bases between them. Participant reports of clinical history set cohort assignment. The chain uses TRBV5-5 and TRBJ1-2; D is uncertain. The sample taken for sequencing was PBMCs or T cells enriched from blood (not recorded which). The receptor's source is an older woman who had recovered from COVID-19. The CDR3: CASSLSWGDYGYTF. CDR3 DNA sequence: TGTGCCAGCAGCTTGAGTTGGGGAGACTATGGCTACACCTTC.